This is a list of T cell receptor beta chains from one sample in a study of regulatory T cells in long-lasting Graves disease. Using its own MiXCR run on the multiplex PCR reads, TCRdb lists one record per CDR3 protein. The profile covers about 310,000 distinct CDR3 sequences, with more than 15% appearing a single time and roughly 40% taken by the ten largest. This specimen was peripheral blood mononuclear cells (PBMCs), taken at new diagnosis, from a patient treated with antithyroid drugs. The source is a female donor with Graves disease. CDR3s include the opening cysteine and the closing phenylalanine or tryptophan. Fields, in order: D gene, J gene, V gene, clone size, CDR3 protein, CDR3 DNA. D genes are given only for firm matches. Clone size is stated in some rows and not others, as once, few, many or a class when expanded.

>TRBD1|TRBJ2-2|TRBV9|.
CASSPPGTGGTGELFF
TGTGCCAGCAGCCCCCCGGGGACAGGGGGCACCGGGGAGCTGTTTTTT
>.|TRBJ2-4|TRBV27|many
CASARRDSPTWNIQYF
TGTGCCAGCGCGCGTCGGGACTCCCCAACGTGGAACATTCAGTACTTC
>.|TRBJ2-3|TRBV28|many
CASRNGAGSTDTQYF
TGTGCCAGCAGGAACGGCGCGGGGTCCACAGATACGCAGTATTTT
>.|TRBJ2-7|TRBV2|many
CASRKAAATTGVGYF
TGTGCCAGCAGGAAGGCGGCGGCAACCACGGGAGTGGGGTACTTC
>TRBD2|TRBJ2-7|TRBV27|many
CASSLARGTSGRAHEQYF
TGTGCCAGCAGTTTGGCCCGCGGGACTAGCGGGAGGGCCCACGAGCAGTACTTC
>.|TRBJ1-2|TRBV28|few
CASSFEGAGYTF
TGTGCCAGCAGTTTTGAGGGAGCGGGCTACACCTTC
>TRBD2|TRBJ2-3|TRBV20-1|.
CSARDGRVTDTQYF
TGCAGTGCTAGAGATGGGAGGGTTACAGATACGCAGTATTTT
>TRBD1|TRBJ2-7|TRBV6-1|many
CASGQGLSYEQYF
TGTGCCAGCGGACAGGGACTTTCCTACGAGCAGTACTTC
>.|TRBJ2-6|TRBV5-1|few
CASGQGSGANVLTF
TGCGCCAGCGGGCAGGGATCTGGGGCCAACGTCCTGACTTTC
>.|TRBJ2-5|TRBV7-2|many
CASSPMMAEYQETQYF
TGTGCCAGCAGCCCTATGATGGCGGAGTACCAAGAGACCCAGTACTTC
>TRBD2|TRBJ2-2|TRBV19|many
CASSILAGAGTGELFF
TGTGCCAGTAGTATTCTAGCGGGAGCGGGCACCGGGGAGCTGTTTTTT
>.|TRBJ2-3|TRBV5-1|.
CASSLGGPKTDTQYF
TGCGCCAGCAGCTTGGGGGGCCCGAAAACAGATACGCAGTATTTT
>TRBD1|TRBJ1-2|TRBV2|.
CASSSTGLNYGYTF
TGTGCCAGCAGTTCGACAGGGCTCAACTATGGCTACACCTTC
>TRBD2|TRBJ2-3|TRBV13|many
CASSFMSTGLADFTDTQYF
TGTGCCAGCAGCTTCATGAGTACGGGACTAGCGGACTTCACAGATACGCAGTATTTT
>TRBD2|TRBJ2-3|TRBV12-3/TRBV12-4|many
CASSTPEGLAGGLNFTSTDTQYF
TGTGCCAGCAGTACCCCGGAGGGACTAGCGGGAGGACTCAACTTTACTAGCACAGATACGCAGTATTTT
>.|TRBJ2-6|TRBV5-1|.
CASSSLPPGLSGANVLTF
TGCGCCAGCAGCTCCCTGCCACCGGGGCTCTCTGGGGCCAACGTCCTGACTTTC
>.|TRBJ2-3|TRBV24-1|.
CATSAQGTSTDTQYF
TGTGCCACCAGTGCGCAGGGGACTAGCACAGATACGCAGTATTTT
>TRBD1|TRBJ2-5|TRBV11-2|many
CASSYYRGETQYF
TGTGCCAGCAGCTATTACAGGGGGGAGACCCAGTACTTC
>TRBD2|TRBJ2-2|TRBV27|.
CASSPTARRTSGDTGELFF
TGTGCCAGCAGTCCCACGGCCCGAAGGACTAGCGGAGACACCGGGGAGCTGTTTTTT
>.|TRBJ2-3|TRBV19|many
CASTPSGSTDTQYF
TGTGCCAGTACCCCGTCAGGATCCACAGATACGCAGTATTTT
>.|TRBJ2-1|TRBV28|few
CASSRAGYGAEQFF
TGTGCCAGCAGCCGAGCCGGATACGGTGCTGAGCAGTTCTTC
>.|TRBJ2-7|TRBV14|.
CASSQAAESYEQYF
TGTGCCAGCAGCCAAGCCGCGGAGAGCTACGAGCAGTACTTC
>TRBD2|TRBJ2-1|TRBV19|.
CASSRTSGQYNEQFF
TGTGCCAGTAGTCGGACTAGCGGGCAATACAATGAGCAGTTCTTC
>TRBD1|TRBJ1-4|TRBV12-3/TRBV12-4|many
CASSDRGGNEKLFF
TGTGCCAGCAGCGACAGGGGGGGTAATGAAAAACTGTTTTTT
>TRBD2|TRBJ2-3|TRBV2|many
CASKRLAGGPTDTQYF
TGTGCCAGCAAACGACTAGCGGGAGGGCCGACAGATACGCAGTATTTT
>TRBD1|TRBJ1-4|TRBV12-3/TRBV12-4|once
CASSPRDSNEKLFF
TGTGCCAGCAGTCCCCGGGACAGCAATGAAAAACTGTTTTTT
>.|TRBJ1-6|TRBV27|many
CASRSLGLGNSPLHF
TGTGCCAGCAGGTCCCTGGGGCTCGGTAATTCACCCCTCCACTTT
>TRBD1|TRBJ1-1|TRBV3-1|.
CASSQNRGILNAEAFF
TGTGCCAGCAGCCAAAACAGGGGGATCCTGAACGCTGAAGCTTTCTTT
>.|TRBJ1-4|TRBV27|.
CASSFAGGSNEKLFF
TGTGCCAGCAGTTTCGCTGGAGGGTCTAATGAAAAACTGTTTTTT
>.|TRBJ1-2|TRBV15|many
CATSRDQVQTRNGYTF
TGTGCCACCAGCAGGGACCAGGTTCAAACAAGGAATGGCTACACCTTC
>.|TRBJ2-1|TRBV24-1|few
CATSDLLSANEQFF
TGTGCCACCAGTGATTTGCTCAGCGCCAATGAGCAGTTCTTC
>.|TRBJ2-7|TRBV5-7|.
CASSLGPEPLNYEQYF
TGTGCCAGCAGCTTGGGGCCAGAGCCCCTGAACTACGAGCAGTACTTC
>.|TRBJ2-3|TRBV3-1|many
CASSQGRKTDTQYF
TGTGCCAGCAGCCAAGGGAGAAAGACAGATACGCAGTATTTT
>.|TRBJ2-2|TRBV10-1|many
CASSADVGNTGELFF
TGCGCCAGCAGTGCAGACGTTGGGAACACCGGGGAGCTGTTTTTT
>TRBD2|TRBJ2-7|TRBV7-9|many
CASSFGLAGHSYEQYF
TGTGCCAGCAGCTTCGGACTAGCGGGCCACTCCTACGAGCAGTACTTC
>.|TRBJ2-3|TRBV7-2|many
CASSLVFGDGTQYF
TGTGCCAGCAGCTTAGTATTTGGTGATGGTACGCAGTATTTT
>.|TRBJ2-7|TRBV28|.
CASSFFPRSYEQYF
TGTGCCAGCAGTTTCTTCCCGAGATCCTACGAGCAGTACTTC
>.|TRBJ2-5|TRBV5-1|many
CASSLEPGPGLKTQYF
TGCGCCAGCAGCTTGGAGCCGGGGCCGGGGTTGAAGACCCAGTACTTC